A single TCR beta chain is shown here with its context. TCRdb's copy holds only in-frame clones and misses some; the assay was immunoSEQ multiplex PCR. The sample gives tens of thousands of clones, approximately 91% of which show up once; just over 3% is in the top ten. This record belongs to a study of cytomegalovirus exposure and HLA in healthy donors. The material sequenced was PBMCs. This sequence originates from a man younger than 30 in good health and CMV-seronegative.

CDR3 region: CASIRGSYEQYF. The CDR3, as DNA: TGTGCCAGCATCAGGGGTTCCTACGAGCAGTACTTC. The rearrangement uses TRBV28 and TRBJ2-7; TRBD1 might be the D (6 bases). The germline CDR1 and CDR2 sequences are MDHEN and SYDVKM. The CDR3 has 12 residues. V gave up 7 bases and J gave up 1 base, with 8 bases separating them.